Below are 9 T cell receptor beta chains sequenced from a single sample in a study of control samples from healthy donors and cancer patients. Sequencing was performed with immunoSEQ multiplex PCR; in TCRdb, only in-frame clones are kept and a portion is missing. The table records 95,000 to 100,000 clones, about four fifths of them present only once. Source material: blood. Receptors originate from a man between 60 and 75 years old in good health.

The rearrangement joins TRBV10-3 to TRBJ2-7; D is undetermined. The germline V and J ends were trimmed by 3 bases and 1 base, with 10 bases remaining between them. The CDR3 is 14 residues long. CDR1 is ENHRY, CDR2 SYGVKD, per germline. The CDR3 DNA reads TGTGCCATCAGTGATGAAGGCAGTTCCTACGAGCAGTACTTC. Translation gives CAISDEGSSYEQYF.

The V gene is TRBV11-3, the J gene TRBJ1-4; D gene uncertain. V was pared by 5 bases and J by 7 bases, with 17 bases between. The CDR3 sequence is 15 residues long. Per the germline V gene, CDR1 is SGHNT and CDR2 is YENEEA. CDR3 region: CASSPMAGWAEKLFF. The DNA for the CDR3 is TGTGCCAGCAGCCCCATGGCGGGGTGGGCTGAAAAACTGTTTTTT.

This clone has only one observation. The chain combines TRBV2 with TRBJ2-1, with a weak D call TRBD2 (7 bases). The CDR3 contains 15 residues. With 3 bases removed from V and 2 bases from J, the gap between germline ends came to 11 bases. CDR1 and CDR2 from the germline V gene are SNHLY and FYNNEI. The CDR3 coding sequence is TGTGCCAGCAGTGATGGCGGGGGCCCCTACAATGAGCAGTTCTTC. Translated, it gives CASSDGGGPYNEQFF.

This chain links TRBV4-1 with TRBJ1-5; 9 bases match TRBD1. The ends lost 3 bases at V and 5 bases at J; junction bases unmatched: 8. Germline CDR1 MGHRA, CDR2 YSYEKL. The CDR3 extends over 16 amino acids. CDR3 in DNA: TGCGCCAGCAGCCATCCGACAGGGGGTAGGTATCAGCCCCAGCATTTT. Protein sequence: CASSHPTGGRYQPQHF.

The CDR3 coding sequence is TGTGCCAGCAGCACTAGAGGGACTAGCGGGGAGACCCAGTACTTC. Protein sequence: CASSTRGTSGETQYF. The chain joins TRBV11-2 to TRBJ2-5; TRBD2 matches 12 bases. The germline CDR1 and CDR2 sequences are SGHAT and FQNNGV. This CDR3 has 15 residues. The V segment lost 5 bases and the J segment 5 bases; nucleotides outside the gene matches: 6.

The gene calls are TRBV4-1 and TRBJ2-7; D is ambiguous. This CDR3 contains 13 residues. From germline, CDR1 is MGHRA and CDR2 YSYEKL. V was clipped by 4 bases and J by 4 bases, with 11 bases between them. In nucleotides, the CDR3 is TGCGCCAGCAGCCCCTGGGCGGCTTACGAGCAGTACTTC. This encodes CASSPWAAYEQYF.

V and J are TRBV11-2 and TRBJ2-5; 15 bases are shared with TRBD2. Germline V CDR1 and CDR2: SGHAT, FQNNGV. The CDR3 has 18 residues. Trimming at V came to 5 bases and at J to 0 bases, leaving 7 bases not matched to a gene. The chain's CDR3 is CASSAGTSGGRYQETQYF. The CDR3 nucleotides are TGTGCCAGCAGCGCCGGGACTAGCGGGGGGAGGTACCAAGAGACCCAGTACTTC.

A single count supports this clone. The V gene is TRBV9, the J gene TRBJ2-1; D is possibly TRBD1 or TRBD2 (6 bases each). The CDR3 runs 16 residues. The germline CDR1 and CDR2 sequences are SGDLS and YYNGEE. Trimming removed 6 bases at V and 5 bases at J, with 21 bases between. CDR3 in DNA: TGTGCCAGCAACCGAGGGGGGCCAATGGGGCACAATGAGCAGTTCTTC. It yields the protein CASNRGGPMGHNEQFF.

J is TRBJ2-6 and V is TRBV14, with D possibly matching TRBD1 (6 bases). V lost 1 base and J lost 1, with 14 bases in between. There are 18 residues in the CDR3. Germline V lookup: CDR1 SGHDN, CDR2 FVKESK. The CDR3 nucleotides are TGTGCCAGCAGCCAAGTTCAAAAACAGGGTTCTGGGGCCAACGTCCTGACTTTC. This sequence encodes CASSQVQKQGSGANVLTF.